This T cell receptor beta chain comes out of a study of neurological immune-mediated disorders. Study findings and constraints: HTLV-1-associated myelopathy displayed the greatest TCR clonal expansion, and multiple sclerosis exhibited the smallest, lower than that of healthy controls.

A 10-nucleotide random UMI tagged transcripts in template-switch 5'RACE cDNA synthesis. From 15-18 subjects, each sequencing run yielded over 170 million TCR-beta sequences. Each CDR3 protein gets one entry after TCRdb re-called the 5' RACE reads with MiXCR. Of 30,000 to 45,000 distinct CDR3 sequences in the sample, 10% to 13% are singletons; the top ten hold around 7%. J lost 4 bases, V lost 5 bases, and 7 bases had no gene match. Germline CDR1 MNHNY, CDR2 SVGAGI (reference sequence). The CDR3 has 14 residues. Stored at -80 C, 2 million PBMCs were the source of the unsorted libraries. This clonotype was seen at least ten times. Its antigen is not identified.

The material sequenced was PBMCs. This sequence joins TRBV6-6 and TRBJ2-7; 8 nucleotides agree with TRBD2. This clonotype was obtained from a woman aged 30 to 39 with HTLV-1-associated myelopathy (HAM/TSP). The CDR3 sequence: CASSPGERGYEQYF. The CDR3, as DNA: TGTGCCAGCAGTCCCGGGGAGCGGGGGTACGAGCAGTACTTC.